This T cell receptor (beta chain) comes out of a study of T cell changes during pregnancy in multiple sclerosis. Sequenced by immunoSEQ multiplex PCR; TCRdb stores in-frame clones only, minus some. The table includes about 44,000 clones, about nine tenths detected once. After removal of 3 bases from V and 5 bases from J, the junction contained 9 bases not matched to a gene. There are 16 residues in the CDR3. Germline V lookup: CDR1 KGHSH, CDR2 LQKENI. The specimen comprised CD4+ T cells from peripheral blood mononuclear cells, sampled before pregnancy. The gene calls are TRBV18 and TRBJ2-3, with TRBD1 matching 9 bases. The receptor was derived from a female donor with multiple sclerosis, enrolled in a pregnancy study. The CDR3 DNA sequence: TGTGCCAGCTCACCGTATCGGGACAGGGTCGTAGATACGCAGTATTTT. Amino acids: CASSPYRDRVVDTQYF.